This T cell receptor beta chain was identified in a study of read filtering for tumor transcriptome and immune sequencing. From germline, CDR1 is SGHRS and CDR2 YFSETQ. CDR3 size: 17 residues. The V gene end was trimmed by 0 bases and the J gene end by 1 base; junction bases not matched to a gene: 6. This library used roughly 400 ng RNA and molecular barcoded adaptors spanning alpha/delta and beta/gamma chains. Via MiXCR, TCRdb re-called the reads, giving one row per CDR3 protein. The table records roughly 90,000 distinct CDR3 sequences, around an eighth of them present only once. This receptor was identified in a donor over 35 with multiple myeloma. Sequences were obtained from a population of CD138-negative cells sorted from bone marrow. This sequence joins TRBV5-1 and TRBJ2-5, with 10 nucleotides matching TRBD2. This CDR3 is CASSLGPAGGIQETQYF. The CDR3 nucleotides are TGCGCCAGCAGCTTGGGTCCAGCGGGAGGGATCCAAGAGACCCAGTACTTC.